A single T cell receptor beta chain is shown here with its context. Its target is not known. This sample stems from a study of cytomegalovirus exposure and HLA in healthy donors. Germline lookup yields CDR1 SEHNR and CDR2 FQNEAQ (reference sequence). V was pared by 5 bases and J by 4 bases, with 10 bases of the junction left unmatched. CDR3 size: 15 residues. Study results and caveats: The authors enumerated over 150 TCR beta chains as linked to cytomegalovirus. Reportedly, diagnosis of cytomegalovirus status by the classifier showed high specificity and sensitivity. According to a later analysis, TCR clusters from the first cohort tended to co-occur in the roughly 110 validation repertoires.

TCRdb's table, derived via immunoSEQ multiplex PCR, lists solely in-frame clones and lacks some. This table has 250,000 to 300,000 clones, around 85% appearing once. The V and J genes are TRBV7-9 and TRBJ1-2; 7 positions match TRBD1. The sequence was obtained from a woman aged 18 to 35 in good health and CMV-seronegative. Sequenced material: PBMCs. The CDR3 region is CASSPGTGDVYGYTF. CDR3 DNA sequence: TGTGCCAGCAGCCCCGGAACAGGGGATGTCTATGGCTACACCTTC.